The next 18 T cell receptor beta chains were all read from a single sample in a study of CD8 T cells in ankylosing spondylitis. One entry per CDR3 protein, called by TCRdb with MiXCR from the 5' RACE reads. This sample yields 40,000 or so distinct CDR3 sequences, of which approximately 10% are seen a single time; 15% to 20% belongs to the top ten. Sequenced material: blood, either unsorted or a sorted T cell fraction (not recorded which). Every receptor here comes from a male donor with ankylosing spondylitis or in good health (not recorded which).

This clonotype came up many times. The rearrangement uses TRBV6-1 and TRBJ2-5, with 10 bases aligning to TRBD1. Looked up from germline, CDR1 is MNHNS and CDR2 is SASEGT. This CDR3 is built from 14 residues. J lost 3 bases, V lost 7 bases, and 5 bases had no gene match. CDR3 in DNA: TGTGCCAGCACCAAGGGGACAGGGGAAGAGACCCAGTACTTC. The encoded protein is CASTKGTGEETQYF.

This CDR3 reads CASSSTEWTQYF. DNA for the CDR3: TGTGCCAGCAGTTCCACCGAGTGGACGCAGTATTTT. The V and J genes are TRBV6-2 or TRBV6-3 and TRBJ2-3; D ambiguous. This CDR3 contains 12 residues. Between the trimmed V and J ends, which lost 4 bases and 9 bases, there was a span of 11 bases. Germline values: CDR1 MNHEY, CDR2 SVGEGT.

This clonotype was seen ten or more times. The chain uses TRBV5-1 and TRBJ2-2; 7 nucleotides match TRBD2. The CDR3 runs to 16 residues. CDR1 is SGHRS and CDR2 is YFSETQ in the germline V gene. The ends lost 6 bases at V and 4 bases at J; junction bases unmatched: 12. CDR3 sequence reads: CASKSASGVSTGELFF. For the CDR3, the DNA is TGCGCCAGCAAAAGTGCTAGCGGAGTGAGCACCGGGGAGCTGTTTTTT.

This clonotype was seen ten or more times. The rearrangement links TRBV12-3 or TRBV12-4 to TRBJ1-4, with 7 bases matching TRBD1. This CDR3 region has 14 residues. Trimming at V came to 6 bases and at J to 7 bases, leaving 8 bases not matched to a gene. CDR3 sequence reads: CASSQTGKPEKLFF. In DNA, the CDR3 is TGTGCCAGCAGCCAGACAGGGAAGCCTGAAAAACTGTTTTTT.

This clonotype was seen repeatedly, ten times or more. V gene TRBV5-5 combines with J gene TRBJ1-6; TRBD1 matches at 9 bases. In germline, CDR1 is SGHKS, CDR2 YYEKEE (reference sequence). There are 17 residues in the CDR3. V shed 0 bases and J 7 bases; nucleotides not matched to a gene: 8. CDR3 residues: CASSLVAAGTGNSPLHF. In nucleotides, the CDR3 is TGTGCCAGCAGCTTGGTCGCAGCGGGGACAGGGAATTCACCCCTCCACTTT. Full variable domain (rest looked up from reference TRBV5-5 and TRBJ1-6): DAGVTQSPTHLIKTRGQQVTLRCSPISGHKSVSWYQQVLGQGPQFIFQYYEKEERGRGNFPDRFSARQFPNYSSELNVNALLLGDSALYLCASSLVAAGTGNSPLHFGNGTRLTVT.

This clonotype appeared many times. V and J are TRBV5-1 and TRBJ1-2; TRBD1 matches 7 bases. Trimming at V came to 0 bases and at J to 4 bases, leaving 3 bases not matched to a gene. The CDR3 is 14 residues long. CDR1 is SGHRS, CDR2 YFSETQ, per germline. The CDR3 nucleotides read TGCGCCAGCAGCTTGGGAACAGGGGTCTATGGCTACACCTTC. This codes for CASSLGTGVYGYTF.

There are many counts of this clonotype. This sequence joins TRBV20-1 and TRBJ2-1; no firm D call. V lost 3 bases and J 2 bases, leaving 20 bases between the germline ends. CDR3 length equals 17 residues. The germline CDR1 and CDR2 sequences are DFQATT and SNEGSKA (reference sequence). The CDR3: CSASNPRLAATYNEQFF. Here the CDR3 DNA reads TGCAGTGCTAGTAACCCCCGTCTGGCAGCGACCTACAATGAGCAGTTCTTC.

This clonotype is categorized as medium-sized. The chain uses TRBV10-3 and TRBJ1-1; TRBD1 agrees at 7 bases. This CDR3 is 16 amino acids long. Germline CDR1 reads ENHRY; CDR2 reads SYGVKD. J gave up 0 bases and V 2 bases, and 6 bases lay outside the gene matches. The CDR3 region is CAISEPTGTVNTEAFF. The CDR3 DNA follows: TGTGCCATCAGTGAGCCGACCGGGACAGTGAACACTGAAGCTTTCTTT.

This clonotype appeared a few times. V gene TRBV4-2 combines with J gene TRBJ2-5; D might be TRBD1 or TRBD2, each matching 6 bases. CDR1 is LGHNA, CDR2 YNFKEQ, per germline. The CDR3 has 14 residues. The V end was cut by 3 bases, the J end by 7 bases, with 15 bases between. DNA for the CDR3: TGTGCCAGCAGCCAGATTCTAGAGGGGGGGACCCAGTACTTC. It codes for CASSQILEGGTQYF.

CDR3 nucleotide sequence: TGTGCCAGCAGTTATAGCGGAGGAGATACGCAGTATTTT. Protein: CASSYSGGDTQYF. V and J are TRBV12-3 or TRBV12-4 and TRBJ2-3; possible D gene TRBD2, 6 bases. CDR3 length equals 13 residues. V shed 4 bases and J shed 5 bases, with 10 bases lying between them.

This clonotype was observed many times. The J gene is TRBJ1-1, the V gene TRBV2, with D unclear. The length of the CDR3 is 12 residues. The germline CDR1 and CDR2 sequences are SNHLY and FYNNEI. V was trimmed by 4 bases and J by 8 bases, leaving 11 bases between them. The CDR3 loop is CASSGEIAEAFF. Written as DNA, the CDR3 is TGTGCCAGCAGTGGAGAGATAGCGGAAGCTTTCTTT.

This clonotype was observed a handful of times. This chain connects TRBV20-1 to TRBJ2-1, with 8 bases that match TRBD2. The CDR3 runs to 15 residues. The J segment lost 9 bases and the V segment lost 2 bases, leaving 12 bases of the junction unmatched. Germline V gene data show CDR1 as DFQATT and CDR2 as SNEGSKA (reference sequence). The CDR3: CSARPPGTRTVEQFF. The CDR3 DNA sequence: TGCAGTGCTAGACCCCCAGGGACTAGGACGGTTGAGCAGTTCTTC.

This clonotype ranks as medium-sized. This chain connects TRBV15 to TRBJ2-7; 8 bases agree with TRBD2. This CDR3 region has 16 residues. The V and J ends lost 0 bases and 6 bases, in that order; junction bases with no gene match: 10. Germline V gene data show CDR1 as LNHNV and CDR2 as YYDKDF (reference sequence). DNA of the CDR3: TGTGCCACCAGCAGAGACACGGGAGGGCCGGCCGCCGAGCAGTACTTC. Translating it yields CATSRDTGGPAAEQYF.

This clonotype was counted many times. This chain links TRBV20-1 with TRBJ2-2, with a possible D match to TRBD1 (5 bases). Trimming took off 1 base at V and 4 bases at J, with 7 bases between the two ends. The CDR3 is 13 residues long. Germline V gene lookup returns CDR1 DFQATT and CDR2 SNEGSKA (reference sequence). The CDR3 loop reads CSARVQGTGELFF. The CDR3 DNA reads TGCAGTGCTAGAGTCCAGGGCACCGGGGAGCTGTTTTTT.

In its sample, this clonotype was seen many times. The chain links TRBV29-1 to TRBJ2-2, with D unresolved. The CDR3 loop spans 11 amino acids. V was shortened by 6 bases and J by 1 base, with 3 bases between the two germline ends. In germline, CDR1 is SQVTM, CDR2 ANQGSEA. For the CDR3, the DNA is TGCAGCGTGAGGAACACCGGGGAGCTGTTTTTT. It translates to CSVRNTGELFF.

The chain employs TRBV4-3 and TRBJ2-7; D not resolved. The CDR3 contains 13 residues. The V gene lost 1 base and the J gene lost 5 bases, with 9 bases spanning the gap. Germline CDR1 LGHNA, CDR2 YSLEER. This CDR3 is CASSQAPGDEQYF. Here the CDR3 DNA reads TGCGCCAGCAGCCAAGCCCCCGGAGACGAGCAGTACTTC.

The J gene is TRBJ2-1, the V gene TRBV15; 7 positions agree with TRBD2. Unmatched junction bases numbered 8, after V lost 0 bases and J lost 3 bases. Looked up from germline, CDR1 is LNHNV and CDR2 is YYDKDF (reference sequence). The CDR3 covers 17 residues. CDR3 DNA: TGTGCCACCAGCAGAGACCCTAGCGGAGGTTTCTACAATGAGCAGTTCTTC. Protein product: CATSRDPSGGFYNEQFF.

The sample holds a few counts of this clonotype. The chain recombines TRBV6-1 with TRBJ2-4, with D perhaps TRBD1 (5 bases). The germline V and J ends were trimmed by 0 bases and 0 bases, with 21 bases remaining between them. CDR1 and CDR2 from the germline V gene are MNHNS and SASEGT. The CDR3 loop spans 20 amino acids. CDR3 DNA: TGTGCCAGCAGTGAAGCTAAGTCGGCTGGGGCCGGGCTAGCCAAAAACATTCAGTACTTC. This encodes CASSEAKSAGAGLAKNIQYF.